The subject of this entry is one T cell receptor beta chain. Antigen: not known. V was trimmed by 5 bases and J by 0 bases, leaving 6 bases between them. This CDR3 comprises 13 residues. The germline V gene encodes CDR1 SGHVS and CDR2 FQNEAQ. The data originate from a study of long-term antiretroviral therapy in people with HIV. Every specimen provided 1-10 million cryopreserved PBMC before DNA extraction took place. The study's findings and limits: Diversity went up after ART and still fell short of transplant donor controls.

Survey-level resolution applied to immunoSEQ assay v3.0. This table comes from immunoSEQ multiplex PCR, and its TCRdb copy is limited to in-frame clones, with some not included. The top ten hold roughly 15% of the sample, which has fewer than 25,000 clones, about 86% seen once. V gene TRBV7-8 combines with J gene TRBJ2-3, with unresolved D. This TCR was recovered from a man aged 45-60 years with HIV. This specimen consisted of unsorted PBMCs, obtained 1.2 years after starting antiretroviral therapy. The DNA for the CDR3 is TGTGCCAGCAGCATTGACAGCACAGATACGCAGTATTTT. Protein product: CASSIDSTDTQYF.